A selection of T cell receptor beta chains follows, all from one sample in a study of T cells in Graves' hyperthyroidism and ophthalmopathy. One entry per CDR3 protein results from TCRdb running MiXCR on the multiplex PCR reads. The top ten hold 10% to 13% of the sample, which has 27,000 or so distinct CDR3 sequences, less than 45% seen once. The sample consisted of blood. All receptors derive from a woman aged 25 to 39 with Graves' hyperthyroidism. Each CDR3 is given with its conserved first and last residue. Fields, in order: CDR3 protein, clone size, CDR3 length, V gene. Size tells how often a clone was seen (once, few, many) or the class of an expanded clone, and some rows leave it out.

CDR3 protein: CASSLEGELAGGLDEQYF
clone size: .
CDR3 length: 18
V gene: TRBV28

CDR3 protein: CAGTAERGDTQYF
clone size: many
CDR3 length: 13
V gene: TRBV2

CDR3 protein: CSVRGLAGPSTDTQYF
clone size: once
CDR3 length: 16
V gene: TRBV20-1

CDR3 protein: CASSFSASGMPGGGNEQFF
clone size: many
CDR3 length: 19
V gene: TRBV6-5

CDR3 protein: CASSYTEGANQETQHF
clone size: .
CDR3 length: 16
V gene: TRBV6-5

CDR3 protein: CASSFPTQETQYF
clone size: many
CDR3 length: 13
V gene: TRBV5-5

CDR3 protein: CASSPLRGQPQHF
clone size: many
CDR3 length: 13
V gene: TRBV6-5

CDR3 protein: CAAQQGCANTGELFF
clone size: .
CDR3 length: 15
V gene: TRBV10-3

CDR3 protein: CASSPTGGFYEQYF
clone size: .
CDR3 length: 14
V gene: TRBV11-3

CDR3 protein: CASSFMRGAGGFGELFF
clone size: few
CDR3 length: 17
V gene: TRBV27

CDR3 protein: CSAVGLAGSPQETQYF
clone size: medium-sized
CDR3 length: 16
V gene: TRBV20-1

CDR3 protein: CAISDTTNEQFF
clone size: .
CDR3 length: 12
V gene: TRBV10-3

CDR3 protein: CASSLTGGGKSDTQYF
clone size: many
CDR3 length: 16
V gene: TRBV7-3

CDR3 protein: CASSLGVQGRAETQCF
clone size: .
CDR3 length: 16
V gene: TRBV5-4

CDR3 protein: CASYGRDREYYEQYF
clone size: once
CDR3 length: 15
V gene: TRBV19

CDR3 protein: CAIRTSGVTDTQYF
clone size: .
CDR3 length: 14
V gene: TRBV10-3

CDR3 protein: CSATQGRGANVLTF
clone size: few
CDR3 length: 14
V gene: TRBV20-1

CDR3 protein: CASSSQTGTDNEKLFF
clone size: many
CDR3 length: 16
V gene: TRBV5-1

CDR3 protein: CASTRTSGSNEQFF
clone size: .
CDR3 length: 14
V gene: TRBV5-4

CDR3 protein: CSARGDYSDNEQFF
clone size: medium-sized
CDR3 length: 14
V gene: TRBV20-1

CDR3 protein: CAGPLLGNSYNEQFF
clone size: .
CDR3 length: 15
V gene: TRBV6-5

CDR3 protein: CATSRDLGSYAFF
clone size: medium-sized
CDR3 length: 13
V gene: TRBV15

CDR3 protein: CASSVRGGREKLFF
clone size: .
CDR3 length: 14
V gene: TRBV5-4

CDR3 protein: CASSVVPGLGYGYTF
clone size: medium-sized
CDR3 length: 15
V gene: TRBV9

CDR3 protein: CSVTEAWGTQYF
clone size: .
CDR3 length: 12
V gene: TRBV29-1

CDR3 protein: CASSPLDTGEQYF
clone size: many
CDR3 length: 13
V gene: TRBV19

CDR3 protein: CSAPDSGHYNEQFF
clone size: many
CDR3 length: 14
V gene: TRBV20-1

CDR3 protein: CASSLKAAGNTIYF
clone size: many
CDR3 length: 14
V gene: TRBV5-1

CDR3 protein: CASSFLQLRAEAFF
clone size: many
CDR3 length: 14
V gene: TRBV12-3/TRBV12-4

CDR3 protein: CASSQWTGASMEQFF
clone size: many
CDR3 length: 15
V gene: TRBV4-1

CDR3 protein: CASSQNLLPDREGKETQYF
clone size: many
CDR3 length: 19
V gene: TRBV4-1

CDR3 protein: CASSMGRFWDEQYF
clone size: .
CDR3 length: 14
V gene: TRBV9

CDR3 protein: CASRSRDLRYF
clone size: .
CDR3 length: 11
V gene: TRBV19

CDR3 protein: CATSTLGQTYEQYF
clone size: medium-sized
CDR3 length: 14
V gene: TRBV15

CDR3 protein: CASRLDDGSYEQYF
clone size: many
CDR3 length: 14
V gene: TRBV5-6

CDR3 protein: CASSQVDGGSPLHF
clone size: many
CDR3 length: 14
V gene: TRBV3-1

CDR3 protein: CASSKNGPGTDEKLFF
clone size: many
CDR3 length: 16
V gene: TRBV7-3

CDR3 protein: CASGQGTGRAGELFF
clone size: .
CDR3 length: 15
V gene: TRBV4-2

CDR3 protein: CSAPDPGGETQYF
clone size: .
CDR3 length: 13
V gene: TRBV20-1

CDR3 protein: CATRGAGTNEKLYF
clone size: .
CDR3 length: 14
V gene: TRBV15

CDR3 protein: CASSSDRGHGYTF
clone size: few
CDR3 length: 13
V gene: TRBV12-3/TRBV12-4

CDR3 protein: CASRTGTVNNEQFF
clone size: few
CDR3 length: 14
V gene: TRBV5-1

CDR3 protein: CASSISGPGQYHPSSYNEQFF
clone size: many
CDR3 length: 21
V gene: TRBV19

CDR3 protein: CASRLYSIQETQYF
clone size: many
CDR3 length: 14
V gene: TRBV10-2

CDR3 protein: CASSKTGLRGGYTF
clone size: many
CDR3 length: 14
V gene: TRBV6-5

CDR3 protein: CATRTPTGELFF
clone size: once
CDR3 length: 12
V gene: TRBV3-1

CDR3 protein: CASSQVPGGRETQYF
clone size: many
CDR3 length: 15
V gene: TRBV14

CDR3 protein: CASSGAVGCGELFF
clone size: .
CDR3 length: 14
V gene: TRBV9

CDR3 protein: CASRGVGGTEAFF
clone size: many
CDR3 length: 13
V gene: TRBV28

CDR3 protein: CASRPGQGGGQPQHF
clone size: many
CDR3 length: 15
V gene: TRBV19

CDR3 protein: CASRKTGDGLYEQYF
clone size: many
CDR3 length: 15
V gene: TRBV11-3

CDR3 protein: CASSVGSTDGKLFF
clone size: .
CDR3 length: 14
V gene: TRBV11-2

CDR3 protein: CASSDLAGSGTQYF
clone size: .
CDR3 length: 14
V gene: TRBV10-1

CDR3 protein: CASKGLANEKLFF
clone size: .
CDR3 length: 13
V gene: TRBV7-6

CDR3 protein: CSARKWSGEVVGSPLHF
clone size: .
CDR3 length: 17
V gene: TRBV20-1